Presented here are 20 T cell receptor beta chains from one specimen sequenced in a study of response to subunit inactivated influenza vaccine. TCRdb fed the RT-PCR reads into MiXCR, producing one record per CDR3 protein. The data contain hundreds of thousands of distinct CDR3 sequences, 10% to 12% of them singletons. This sample also belongs to another study, concerning T cells expressing NK-cell markers. This second study notes: UMIs were included in TCR beta cDNA generated by 5'RACE template switching.

Specimen: PBMCs from blood, collected on the day of vaccination. The receptors shown here come from a man aged 50 to 59 who received an inactivated influenza vaccine.

The chain employs TRBV20-1 and TRBJ1-1, with TRBD1 matching 10 bases. V trimming: 5 bases; J trimming: 5 bases; junction bases outside the gene matches: 11. The CDR3 runs 15 residues. Germline V lookup: CDR1 DFQATT, CDR2 SNEGSKA (reference sequence). The CDR3 protein is CSAYGTGVPRTEAFF. In DNA form, the CDR3 reads TGCAGTGCTTACGGGACAGGGGTACCGAGGACTGAAGCTTTCTTT.

V is TRBV4-3 and J is TRBJ2-7, with 11 bases identical to TRBD2. The CDR3 covers 15 residues. The germline gives CDR1 LGHNA, CDR2 YSLEER. The V segment lost 1 base and the J segment 2 bases; nucleotides outside the gene matches: 1. The CDR3 here is CASSQGLAGPYEQYF. For the CDR3, the DNA is TGCGCCAGCAGCCAAGGACTAGCGGGACCCTACGAGCAGTACTTC.

This clonotype was seen a handful of times. The gene calls are TRBV3-1 and TRBJ2-7, with no clear D. V lost 1 base and J lost 0, with 10 bases in between. This CDR3 is 15 amino acids long. The germline CDR1 and CDR2 sequences are LGHDT and YNNKEL (reference sequence). The CDR3 DNA is TGTGCCAGCAGCCAAGGTTTACTGCGCTCCTACGAGCAGTACTTC. This gives the protein CASSQGLLRSYEQYF.

V and J are TRBV6-5 and TRBJ2-7, with D perhaps matching TRBD1 (6 bases). Germline values: CDR1 MNHEY, CDR2 SVGAGI. The CDR3 runs 15 residues. V lost 0 bases, J lost 7 bases, and 16 bases lay in between. For the CDR3, the DNA is TGTGCCAGCAGTTACTCTGCGTTGGGGGCCGGGGAGCAGTACTTC. Protein sequence: CASSYSALGAGEQYF.

This clonotype was seen a handful of times. Here the CDR3 reads CASRQIAKNIQYF. The CDR3 nucleotides read TGTGCCAGCAGGCAGATAGCCAAAAACATTCAGTACTTC. The rearrangement links TRBV12-3 or TRBV12-4 to TRBJ2-4; D unclear. V was clipped by 6 bases and J by 0 bases, with 6 bases between them. The CDR3 length is 13 residues.

This clonotype was seen a handful of times. This chain joins TRBV7-9 and TRBJ1-5; D gene unclear. V gave up 2 bases and J gave up 0 bases, with 11 bases separating them. Germline assignment: CDR1 SEHNR and CDR2 FQNEAQ (reference sequence). The CDR3 runs 16 residues. CDR3 in DNA: TGTGCCAGCAGCTTATGGTCAGAATATAGCAATCAGCCCCAGCATTTT. Amino acid sequence: CASSLWSEYSNQPQHF.

This clonotype was detected many times. This chain connects TRBV7-8 to TRBJ2-1, with 9 bases matching TRBD1. V was clipped by 5 bases and J by 1 base; unmatched bases: 9. Germline assignment: CDR1 SGHVS and CDR2 FQNEAQ. The CDR3 totals 17 residues. The CDR3 loop reads CASSRRQGDISYNEQFF. CDR3 DNA sequence: TGTGCCAGCAGCCGCCGACAGGGGGATATTTCCTACAATGAGCAGTTCTTC. The full variable domain, its missing parts supplied by reference TRBV7-8 and TRBJ2-1, is GAGVSQSPRYKVAKRGQDVALRCDPISGHVSLFWYQQALGQGPEFLTYFQNEAQLDKSGLPSDRFFAERPEGSVSTLKIQRTQQEDSAVYLCASSRRQGDISYNEQFFGPGTRLTVL.

This clonotype was picked up many times. The chain recombines TRBV12-3 or TRBV12-4 with TRBJ2-5; D is possibly TRBD2 (6 bases). The CDR3 totals 14 residues. V was clipped by 3 bases and J by 5 bases, with 13 bases between them. CDR3 nucleotides: TGTGCCAGCAGTTTTTGGGGGGTTAGCGAGACCCAGTACTTC. The encoded protein is CASSFWGVSETQYF.

This clonotype turned up a few times. The chain couples TRBV5-1 to TRBJ1-5; no reliable D call. CDR3 length equals 13 residues. The germline gives CDR1 SGHRS, CDR2 YFSETQ. Trimming pared 0 bases from V and 6 bases from J, leaving 7 bases between. The CDR3 nucleotides are TGCGCCAGCAGCTTGGACGTCGGTCAGCCCCAGCATTTT. It yields the protein CASSLDVGQPQHF.

The rearrangement links TRBV3-1 to TRBJ2-3, with 10 nucleotides matching TRBD2. The CDR3 runs 16 residues. In germline, CDR1 is LGHDT, CDR2 YNNKEL (reference sequence). After removal of 1 base from V and 7 bases from J, the junction contained 8 bases not matched to a gene. The CDR3 region is CASSQALAGAGYTQYF. The DNA for the CDR3 is TGTGCCAGCAGCCAAGCTCTAGCGGGGGCCGGATATACGCAGTATTTT.

This chain uses TRBV4-2 with TRBJ2-1, with 9 bases aligning to TRBD2. The junction had 6 bases not matched to a gene; V was cut back by 1 base and J by 8 bases. The CDR3 contains 15 residues. Germline V gives CDR1 LGHNA, CDR2 YNFKEQ. DNA of the CDR3: TGTGCCAGCAGCCAAGCTAGCGGGGCTTTCGATGAGCAGTTCTTC. This sequence encodes CASSQASGAFDEQFF.

This clonotype was detected a few times. This chain links TRBV25-1 with TRBJ2-7; 14 bases line up with TRBD2. V shed 6 bases and J 3 bases; nucleotides not matched to a gene: 7. The germline V gene encodes CDR1 MGHDK and CDR2 SYGVNS. The CDR3 covers 16 residues. Written as DNA, the CDR3 is TGTGCCAGCAGCCCGGGACTAGCGGGGGAGGTCTACGAGCAGTACTTC. Its translation: CASSPGLAGEVYEQYF.

The chain joins TRBV12-3 or TRBV12-4 to TRBJ2-2; D unresolved. This CDR3 is built from 11 residues. V was pared by 3 bases and J by 10 bases, with 6 bases between. Written as DNA, the CDR3 is TGTGCCAGCAGTTTGGTTTCGGAGCTGTTTTTT. This sequence encodes CASSLVSELFF.

This clonotype was seen ten or more times. This chain joins TRBV7-9 and TRBJ2-5; TRBD1 matches at 7 bases. CDR3 size: 15 residues. Germline V gives CDR1 SEHNR, CDR2 FQNEAQ (reference sequence). Germline trimming cut 1 base from V and 5 bases from J; bases unmatched to any gene: 7. As DNA, the CDR3 is TGTGCCAGCAGCTTAGTAAAGGGACAGCGGGAGACCCAGTACTTC. Residues: CASSLVKGQRETQYF.

This clonotype occurred a few times. The chain combines TRBV5-1 with TRBJ1-6; no reliable D call. The CDR3 is 13 amino acids. The germline V and J ends were trimmed by 2 bases and 6 bases, with 6 bases remaining between them. Germline CDR1 SGHRS, CDR2 YFSETQ. The CDR3 spells CASSFDLNSPLHF. For the CDR3, the DNA is TGCGCCAGCAGCTTCGATCTTAATTCACCCCTCCACTTT.

V gene TRBV2 combines with J gene TRBJ2-7; no clear D gene. Between the trimmed V and J ends, which lost 2 bases and 4 bases, there was a span of 6 bases. The CDR3 loop spans 12 amino acids. Looked up from germline, CDR1 is SNHLY and CDR2 is FYNNEI. The DNA for the CDR3 is TGTGCCAGCAGTGAAACGCCTTACGAGCAGTACTTC. This gives the protein CASSETPYEQYF.

This clonotype was recorded many times. The chain joins TRBV29-1 to TRBJ2-5; D is uncertain. CDR1 is SQVTM and CDR2 is ANQGSEA in the germline V gene. The V end was cut by 7 bases, the J end by 2 bases, with 14 bases between. This CDR3 comprises 13 residues. The CDR3 coding sequence is TGCAGCGCCCTCCTCCCGGGTCAAGAGACCCAGTACTTC. Translating it yields CSALLPGQETQYF. Full variable domain (remainder filled in from reference TRBV29-1 and TRBJ2-5): SAVISQKPSRDICQRGTSLTIQCQVDSQVTMMFWYRQQPGQSLTLIATANQGSEATYESGFVIDKFPISRPNLTFSTLTVSNMSPEDSSIYLCSALLPGQETQYFGPGTRLLVL.

In its sample, this clonotype was seen once. The chain uses TRBV7-9 and TRBJ2-1; possible D gene TRBD1, 6 bases. Trimming pared 4 bases from V and 12 bases from J, leaving 19 bases between. Germline loops: CDR1 SEHNR, CDR2 FQNEAQ (reference sequence). This CDR3 contains 14 residues. CDR3 DNA sequence: TGTGCCAGCAGCTCCTCCTCAGGGGTCTCAATGCAGTTCTTC. Translation gives CASSSSSGVSMQFF.

The chain links TRBV27 to TRBJ2-1; 9 bases align to TRBD2. J lost 6 bases, V lost 3 bases, and 6 bases had no gene match. CDR1 and CDR2 from the germline V gene are MNHEY and SMNVEV (reference sequence). The CDR3 runs to 15 residues. The CDR3 DNA sequence: TGTGCCAGCAGTTTGTTCGCGGGAGGGCGCAATGAGCAGTTCTTC. Translation: CASSLFAGGRNEQFF.

This clonotype has more than one count but fewer than ten. The rearrangement joins TRBV20-1 to TRBJ1-6; TRBD1 aligns across 12 bases. Germline lookup yields CDR1 DFQATT and CDR2 SNEGSKA (reference sequence). The CDR3 length is 14 residues. The J segment lost 7 bases and the V segment lost 5 bases, leaving 3 bases of the junction unmatched. CDR3 bases: TGCAGTGCTCCGGGACAGGGGGCGAATTCACCCCTCCACTTT. Amino acids: CSAPGQGANSPLHF.